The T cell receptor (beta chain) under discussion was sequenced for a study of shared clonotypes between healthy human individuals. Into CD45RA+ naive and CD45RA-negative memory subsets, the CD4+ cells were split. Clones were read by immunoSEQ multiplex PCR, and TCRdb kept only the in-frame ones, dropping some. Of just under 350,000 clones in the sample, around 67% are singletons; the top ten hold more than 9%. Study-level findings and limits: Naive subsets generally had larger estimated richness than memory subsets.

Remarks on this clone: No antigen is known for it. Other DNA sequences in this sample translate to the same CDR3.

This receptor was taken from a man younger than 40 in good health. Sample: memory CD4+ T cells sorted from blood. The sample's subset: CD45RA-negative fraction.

The CDR3: CASSLGVQETQYF. The CDR3 bases are TGCGCCAGCAGCTTGGGAGTTCAAGAGACCCAGTACTTC. This chain joins TRBV5-1 and TRBJ2-5; D remains ambiguous. Trimming left V 0 bases short and J 2 bases short, with 5 bases between. The length of the CDR3 is 13 residues. The germline V gene has CDR1 SGHRS and CDR2 YFSETQ.